One and the same sample provided the 29 T cell receptor beta chains below, sequenced in a study of CD4 T cells in relation to SARS-CoV-2 and coronaviruses. Assay: immunoSEQ multiplex PCR; the TCRdb copy retains only in-frame clones and omits some. This sample yields tens of thousands of clones, of which nearly 85% are seen a single time; about 1.2% belongs to the top ten. Their cognate antigens are unknown. Sequenced sample: naive CD4+ T cells from PBMCs, cultured in vitro. Subset noted: naive CD4+ T cells isolated by negative enrichment. The receptors come from an adult with COVID-19.

This chain links TRBV4-1 with TRBJ2-7; D is unclear. Germline V gives CDR1 MGHRA, CDR2 YSYEKL. Trimming cost V 1 base and J 4 bases, with 17 bases left between them. CDR3 size: 16 residues. The CDR3 region is CASSQARGRARYEQYF. Here the CDR3 DNA reads TGCGCCAGCAGCCAAGCTCGCGGAAGGGCCCGATACGAGCAGTACTTC.

The genes are TRBV28 and TRBJ2-1, with D possibly TRBD2 on 5 matching bases. Trimming removed 7 bases from V and 8 bases from J, with 18 bases in between. The germline V gene has CDR1 MDHEN and CDR2 SYDVKM. This CDR3 is built from 14 residues. CDR3 DNA sequence: TGTGCCAGCAACAGCCCCGGGGTTGGGTATGAGCAGTTCTTC. Residues: CASNSPGVGYEQFF.

This clone was seen more than once but under ten times. The chain combines TRBV3-1 (or the pseudogene TRBV3-2) with TRBJ2-2; no firm D call. The germline V and J ends were trimmed by 6 bases and 1 base, with 3 bases remaining between them. Germline V gene lookup returns CDR1 LGHDT and CDR2 YNNKEL (reference sequence). This CDR3 is 12 amino acids long. CDR3 nucleotides: TGTGCCAGCAGTCAGAACACCGGGGAGCTGTTTTTT. Translation: CASSQNTGELFF.

The chain couples TRBV7-7 to TRBJ2-5, with 7 bases matching TRBD1. The CDR3 spans 13 residues. Germline V gives CDR1 SSHAT, CDR2 FNYEAQ (reference sequence). Germline trimming cut 5 bases from V and 1 base from J; bases unmatched to any gene: 1. Here the CDR3 DNA reads TGTGCCAGCAGCCGGGACAGCCAAGAGACCCAGTACTTC. This codes for CASSRDSQETQYF.

V usage is TRBV3-1 (or the pseudogene TRBV3-2) and J usage is TRBJ2-1; TRBD2 aligns across 7 bases. The CDR3 loop spans 16 amino acids. Germline lookup yields CDR1 LGHDT and CDR2 YNNKEL (reference sequence). After removal of 0 bases from V and 7 bases from J, the junction contained 9 bases not matched to a gene. The CDR3 sequence: CASSQDLWTRSNEQFF. The CDR3 DNA is TGTGCCAGCAGCCAAGATTTGTGGACTAGGAGTAATGAGCAGTTCTTC.

The rearrangement uses TRBV5-1 and TRBJ2-2, with 10 bases that match TRBD2. Germline V CDR1 and CDR2: SGHRS, YFSETQ. This CDR3 comprises 17 residues. V shed 6 bases, J shed 1 base, and the junction held 9 bases outside the gene matches. CDR3: CASKRFGLAENTGELFF. Written as DNA, the CDR3 is TGCGCCAGCAAACGATTTGGACTAGCGGAGAACACCGGGGAGCTGTTTTTT.

This clone was observed once. The V call is TRBV28, the J call TRBJ1-2; tentative D call: TRBD1 (6 bases). Germline V gene lookup returns CDR1 MDHEN and CDR2 SYDVKM. Between the trimmed V and J ends, which lost 5 bases and 3 bases, there was a span of 10 bases. This CDR3 has 13 amino acids. The chain's CDR3 is CASSPGEYYGYTF. The CDR3 nucleotides read TGTGCCAGCAGTCCAGGGGAATACTATGGCTACACCTTC.

The CDR3 loop is CASSLGSEAFF. CDR3 coding DNA: TGCGCCAGCAGCTTGGGGTCGGAAGCTTTCTTT. The V gene is TRBV5-1, the J gene TRBJ1-1; D uncertain. The germline V gene encodes CDR1 SGHRS and CDR2 YFSETQ. Trimming took 0 bases from V and 8 from J, leaving 5 bases between them. The CDR3 has 11 residues.

This chain's CDR3 is CACSEGTLIEKLFF. The CDR3 DNA sequence: TGTGCCTGCTCAGAGGGGACGCTAATCGAAAAACTGTTTTTT. This rearrangement joins TRBV30 to TRBJ1-4, with a possible D match to TRBD1 (5 bases). This CDR3 has 14 residues. CDR1 and CDR2 from the germline V gene are GTSNPN and SVGIG (reference sequence). V dropped 6 bases and J dropped 8 bases, with 19 bases sitting between them.

This sequence joins TRBV30 and TRBJ2-7; 16 nucleotides match TRBD2. This CDR3 has 19 residues. CDR1 and CDR2 from the germline V gene are GTSNPN and SVGIG (reference sequence). The V and J ends lost 4 bases and 1 base, in that order; junction bases with no gene match: 13. Written as DNA, the CDR3 is TGTGCCTGGACATACCTCGGGACTAGCGGGAGGGCCGAGTCCTACGAGCAGTACTTC. Amino acid sequence: CAWTYLGTSGRAESYEQYF.

J is TRBJ2-7 and V is TRBV4-3; TRBD2 is a possible D gene (5 bases). The CDR3 spans 14 residues. CDR1 LGHNA and CDR2 YSLEER come from the germline V gene. Trimming stripped 2 bases from V and 4 bases from J, with 12 bases between. The CDR3 DNA sequence: TGCGCCAGCAGCCAAAACGGACCGGGGTACGAGCAGTACTTC. The encoded protein is CASSQNGPGYEQYF.

As concerns this clone: The germline gene is not matched at one end of the junction; a read error may be the cause. V and J are TRBV12-3 or TRBV12-4 and TRBJ2-5, with D unclear. This CDR3 contains 12 residues. CDR3 DNA sequence: TGTGCCAGCAGTTTACTCCGCAGCCCCCGGAACTTC. As protein: CASSLLRSPRNF.

DNA for the CDR3: TGTGCCAGCAGTCCCTACACGGTTGCAGATACGCAGTATTTT. Its translation: CASSPYTVADTQYF. V usage is TRBV3-1 (or the pseudogene TRBV3-2) and J usage is TRBJ2-3; unclear D gene. CDR1 is LGHDT and CDR2 is YNNKEL in the germline V gene (reference sequence). The CDR3 is 14 residues long. V was pared by 6 bases and J by 4 bases, with 14 bases between.

This clone was counted between two and nine times. V usage is TRBV7-9 and J usage is TRBJ2-1, with D possibly matching TRBD1 (6 bases). V shed 6 bases and J shed 5 bases, with 14 bases lying between them. Per the germline V gene, CDR1 is SEHNR and CDR2 is FQNEAQ (reference sequence). CDR3 length: 14 residues. This CDR3 reads CASSYDRSDNEQFF. The DNA for the CDR3 is TGTGCCAGCAGTTATGACAGGTCGGACAATGAGCAGTTCTTC.

This clone was seen once. Germline is not matched at one junction end, which may reflect a read error. The chain has TRBV7-9 and TRBJ1-2; 7 bases are shared with TRBD1. This CDR3 is built from 17 residues. CDR1 and CDR2 (germline): SEHNR, FQNEAQ (reference sequence). CDR3 sequence (DNA): TGTGCCAGCAGCTTATCCCCCTGGACAGGCGGGAATTTTGTCTGGATCTTC. Amino acid sequence: CASSLSPWTGGNFVWIF. Variable domain in full (rest from reference TRBV7-9 and TRBJ1-2): DTGVSQNPRHKITKRGQNVTFRCDPISEHNRLYWYRQTLGQGPEFLTYFQNEAQLEKSRLLSDRFSAERPKGSFSTLEIQRTEQGDSAMYLCASSLSPWTGGNFVWIFGSGTRLTVV.

The chain uses TRBV7-8 and TRBJ2-7; perhaps TRBD2 as D (6 bases). The V gene lost 2 bases and the J gene lost 4 bases, with 12 bases spanning the gap. Germline V gene data show CDR1 as SGHVS and CDR2 as FQNEAQ. The CDR3 runs to 14 residues. CDR3 sequence: CASSLMRESYEQYF. The CDR3 DNA follows: TGTGCCAGCAGCTTAATGCGGGAATCGTACGAGCAGTACTTC.

This chain joins TRBV19 and TRBJ2-2, with D perhaps TRBD1 or TRBD2 (6 bases each). The CDR3 has 15 amino acids. The germline gives CDR1 LNHDA, CDR2 SQIVND (reference sequence). The ends were cut back, 1 base at V and 6 bases at J, with 12 bases in the middle. The CDR3 region has the DNA TGTGCCAGTAGTATAGCGGGAGAGGGGGCCGGGGAGCTGTTTTTT. Protein product: CASSIAGEGAGELFF.

The J gene is TRBJ2-1, the V gene TRBV25-1; D ambiguous. Germline values: CDR1 MGHDK, CDR2 SYGVNS. V was shortened by 4 bases and J by 4 bases, with 11 bases between the two germline ends. CDR3 length: 14 residues. CDR3 region: CASSATHGYNEQFF. The CDR3 DNA is TGTGCCAGCAGTGCGACGCATGGGTACAATGAGCAGTTCTTC.

The chain is built from TRBV9 and TRBJ2-3, with 15 bases fitting TRBD2. The V and J ends lost 4 bases and 1 base, in that order; junction bases with no gene match: 13. Per the germline V gene, CDR1 is SGDLS and CDR2 is YYNGEE. The CDR3 totals 20 residues. The CDR3 coding sequence is TGTGCCAGCAGCCCCCTGGGGACTAGCGGGAGGCCCGGCGGCACAGATACGCAGTATTTT. It yields the protein CASSPLGTSGRPGGTDTQYF.

The table lists this clone with a few counts. The rearrangement joins TRBV10-1 to TRBJ2-2, with D possibly matching TRBD1 (5 bases). This CDR3 is 14 amino acids long. CDR1 and CDR2 from the germline V gene are WNHNN and SYGVQD (reference sequence). V was trimmed by 7 bases and J by 0 bases, leaving 9 bases between them. DNA for the CDR3: TGCGCCAGCACCCCGGACACGAACACCGGGGAGCTGTTTTTT. Translated: CASTPDTNTGELFF.

There are a few counts of this clone. The gene calls are TRBV11-2 and TRBJ2-2; 9 bases are a match to TRBD2. The V gene's germline CDR1 is SGHAT and CDR2 FQNNGV. The CDR3 has 16 residues. Germline trimming cut 4 bases from V and 6 bases from J; bases unmatched to any gene: 9. In DNA, the CDR3 is TGTGCCAGCAGCTATTTTAGCGGGAGAGGCGCCGGGGAGCTGTTTTTT. Its protein product is CASSYFSGRGAGELFF.

This rearrangement joins TRBV3-1 (or the pseudogene TRBV3-2) to TRBJ2-2, with a tentative D call TRBD2 (5 bases). The V and J ends lost 4 bases and 2 bases respectively, with 11 bases between them. The CDR3 has 15 residues. From germline, CDR1 is LGHDT and CDR2 YNNKEL (reference sequence). CDR3 loop: CASSPQAGNTGELFF. In DNA form, the CDR3 reads TGTGCCAGCAGCCCCCAGGCGGGTAACACCGGGGAGCTGTTTTTT.

The CDR3 here is CASSTHHTDTQYF. DNA of the CDR3: TGTGCCAGCAGCACGCATCATACAGATACGCAGTATTTT. The gene calls are TRBV7-2 and TRBJ2-3; D is undetermined. Looked up from germline, CDR1 is SGHTA and CDR2 is FQGNSA. The length of the CDR3 is 13 residues. The V gene lost 5 bases and the J gene lost 3 bases, with 9 bases spanning the gap. Together with reference TRBV7-2 and TRBJ2-3, the CDR3 gives the full variable domain: GAGVSQSPSNKVTEKGKDVELRCDPISGHTALYWYRQSLGQGLEFLIYFQGNSAPDKSGLPSDRFSAERTGGSVSTLTIQRTQQEDSAVYLCASSTHHTDTQYFGPGTRLTVL.

The chain is built from TRBV30 and TRBJ1-1; 7 bases line up with TRBD1. V dropped 8 bases and J dropped 4; count of bases not matched to a gene: 16. The CDR3 loop spans 15 amino acids. Germline CDR1 and CDR2: GTSNPN and SVGIG (reference sequence). The CDR3 nucleotides are TGTGCCGGACAGGACGCAGGATTTCGGTCCACTGAAGCTTTCTTT. Translating gives CAGQDAGFRSTEAFF.

Only a few counts were recorded for this clone. The chain uses TRBV19 and TRBJ1-1; no clear D. The CDR3 loop spans 14 amino acids. V shed 2 bases and J shed 0 bases, with 7 bases lying between them. The germline V gene encodes CDR1 LNHDA and CDR2 SQIVND (reference sequence). DNA of the CDR3: TGTGCCAGTAGTATAAGCCGGTTGAACACTGAAGCTTTCTTT. Protein: CASSISRLNTEAFF.

The rearrangement links TRBV7-8 to TRBJ1-2; no definite D call. Trimming took off 5 bases at V and 2 bases at J, with 12 bases between the two ends. Germline assignment: CDR1 SGHVS and CDR2 FQNEAQ. The CDR3 covers 14 residues. CDR3 DNA sequence: TGTGCCAGCAGCGAGGACTACTACAACTATGGCTACACCTTC. Translation gives CASSEDYYNYGYTF.

This chain uses TRBV9 with TRBJ2-1; D is perhaps TRBD1 (6 bases). Germline V gene data show CDR1 as SGDLS and CDR2 as YYNGEE. The CDR3 runs to 14 residues. V was shortened by 2 bases and J by 10 bases, with 16 bases between the two germline ends. This chain's CDR3 is CASSVTGTFGEQFF. CDR3 sequence (DNA): TGTGCCAGCAGCGTGACAGGTACTTTCGGGGAGCAGTTCTTC.

The V gene is TRBV11-2, the J gene TRBJ2-1; 9 bases agree with TRBD2. CDR1 and CDR2 (germline): SGHAT, FQNNGV. This CDR3 contains 15 residues. The V gene end was trimmed by 5 bases and the J gene end by 1 base; junction bases not matched to a gene: 3. The CDR3 region has the DNA TGTGCCAGCAGCCATAGCGGGAGTTCCTACAATGAGCAGTTCTTC. It translates to CASSHSGSSYNEQFF.

The genes are TRBV28 and TRBJ2-7; D could derive from TRBD1 or TRBD2 (6 bases each). Germline V CDR1 and CDR2: MDHEN, SYDVKM. Trimming removed 6 bases from V and 3 bases from J, with 24 bases in between. The CDR3 totals 17 residues. The CDR3 DNA reads TGTGCCAGCAGACCTCGAGGGGGACTGGCTTTATACTACGAGCAGTACTTC. The encoded protein is CASRPRGGLALYYEQYF.